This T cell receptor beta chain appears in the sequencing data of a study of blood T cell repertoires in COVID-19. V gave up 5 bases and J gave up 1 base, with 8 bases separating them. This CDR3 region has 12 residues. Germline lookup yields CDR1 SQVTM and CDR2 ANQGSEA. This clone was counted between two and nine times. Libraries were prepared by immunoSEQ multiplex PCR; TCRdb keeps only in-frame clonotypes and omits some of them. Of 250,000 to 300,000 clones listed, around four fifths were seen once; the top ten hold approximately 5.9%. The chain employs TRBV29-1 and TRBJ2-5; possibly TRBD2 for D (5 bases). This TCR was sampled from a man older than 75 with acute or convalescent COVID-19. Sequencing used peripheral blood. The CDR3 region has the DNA TGCAGCGTTCGGACTCCCCAAGAGACCCAGTACTTC. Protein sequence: CSVRTPQETQYF.